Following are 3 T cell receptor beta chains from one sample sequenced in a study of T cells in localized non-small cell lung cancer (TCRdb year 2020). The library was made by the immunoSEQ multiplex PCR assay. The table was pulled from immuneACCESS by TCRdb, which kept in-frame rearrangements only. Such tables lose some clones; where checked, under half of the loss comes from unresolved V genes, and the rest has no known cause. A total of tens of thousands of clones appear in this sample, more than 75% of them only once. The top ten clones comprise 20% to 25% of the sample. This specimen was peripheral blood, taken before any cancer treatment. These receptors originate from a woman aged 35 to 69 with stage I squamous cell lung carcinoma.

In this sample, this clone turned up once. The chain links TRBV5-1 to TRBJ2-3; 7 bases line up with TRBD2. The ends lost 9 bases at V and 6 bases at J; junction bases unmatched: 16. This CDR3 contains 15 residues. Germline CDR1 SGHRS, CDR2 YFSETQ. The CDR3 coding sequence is TGCGCCACCTCCCTGGGGACGGGGGGATCGGATACGCAGTATTTT. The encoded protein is CATSLGTGGSDTQYF.

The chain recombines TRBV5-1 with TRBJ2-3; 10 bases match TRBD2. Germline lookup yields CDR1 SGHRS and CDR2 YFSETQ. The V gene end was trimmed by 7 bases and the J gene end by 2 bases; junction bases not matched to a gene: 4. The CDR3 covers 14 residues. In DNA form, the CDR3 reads TGCGCCAGCCACACTAGCGGGGCCACAGATACGCAGTATTTT. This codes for CASHTSGATDTQYF.

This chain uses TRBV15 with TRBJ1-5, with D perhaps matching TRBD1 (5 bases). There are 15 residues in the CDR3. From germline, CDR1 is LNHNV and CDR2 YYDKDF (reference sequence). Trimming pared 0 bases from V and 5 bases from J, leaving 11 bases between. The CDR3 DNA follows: TGTGCCACCAGCAGAGATCGGGCAGGGTATCAGCCCCAGCATTTT. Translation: CATSRDRAGYQPQHF.